Each of the 5 T cell receptor beta chains below was sequenced from the same sample in a study of CD8+CD57+ T cells in acquired aplastic anemia. It was genomic DNA that served as the template for profiling TCR beta VDJ and CDR3. TCRdb redid the calling of the reads with MiXCR, one entry per CDR3 protein. This table has about 64,000 distinct CDR3 sequences, around 55% appearing once. Material: sorted CD4+, CD8+, or CD8+CD57+ T cells (not recorded which) from PBMCs. The receptor source for this set is a human donor in good health, serving as a control.

The CDR3 coding sequence is TGTGCCATCAGGGGGACAGGGAACGAGCAGTACTTC. Its translation: CAIRGTGNEQYF. The chain links TRBV10-3 to TRBJ2-7, with 9 bases identical to TRBD1. J lost 5 bases, V lost 6 bases, and 2 bases had no gene match. This CDR3 is 12 amino acids long. From germline, CDR1 is ENHRY and CDR2 SYGVKD.

The chain joins TRBV2 to TRBJ1-1; 9 bases are shared with TRBD1. Germline values: CDR1 SNHLY, CDR2 FYNNEI. This CDR3 is built from 14 residues. V lost 6 bases, J lost 1 base, and 3 bases stayed unmatched. The CDR3 protein is CASRTGQGNTEAFF. The CDR3 nucleotides read TGTGCCAGCAGGACGGGACAGGGGAACACTGAAGCTTTCTTT.

V and J are TRBV29-1 and TRBJ2-7, with TRBD1 as a possible D gene (5 bases). Germline assignment: CDR1 SQVTM and CDR2 ANQGSEA. There are 12 residues in the CDR3. With 7 bases removed from V and 7 bases from J, the gap between germline ends came to 17 bases. The CDR3, as DNA: TGCAGCGGCATGACTGGGGCCTCGGAGCAGTACTTC. Its translation is CSGMTGASEQYF.

The rearrangement joins TRBV10-3 to TRBJ1-2, with 7 bases matching TRBD1. Germline loops: CDR1 ENHRY, CDR2 SYGVKD. The CDR3 is 15 residues long. Germline trimming cut 4 bases from V and 0 bases from J; bases unmatched to any gene: 5. CDR3 DNA: TGTGCCATCAGTGCTACAGGGGAAGCTAACTATGGCTACACCTTC. It translates to CAISATGEANYGYTF.

In the case of this clonotype: This may be a read error, as it is one base from a much larger clone. The V and J genes are TRBV7-6 and TRBJ1-2; 10 nucleotides match TRBD1. The CDR3 totals 15 residues. Germline trimming cut 0 bases from V and 9 bases from J; bases unmatched to any gene: 7. The V gene's germline CDR1 is SGHVS and CDR2 FNYEAQ. CDR3 sequence reads: CASSLATGGRDSYTF. The CDR3 coding sequence is TGTGCCAGCAGCTTAGCGACAGGGGGCAGGGATAGCTACACCTTC. Filled out from reference TRBV7-6 and TRBJ1-2, the complete variable domain reads GAGVSQSPRYKVTKRGQDVALRCDPISGHVSLYWYRQALGQGPEFLTYFNYEAQQDKSGLPNDRFSAERPEGSISTLTIQRTEQRDSAMYRCASSLATGGRDSYTFGSGTRLTVV.